Reported below is one TCR beta chain. Its antigen is as yet unknown. The immunoSEQ assay was v3. Profiling relied on immunoSEQ multiplex PCR, and the TCRdb table lists in-frame clones only, not all of them. The table shows about 48,000 clones, with 70% to 85% occurring only once. The source of the sample is a study of TIL therapy for anti-PD-1-resistant metastatic lung cancer. Background on the study: Half of patients were current or former smokers. Study-wide points: Many TIL product clones were absent from baseline tumor, suggesting clonal contraction.

Trimming took off 6 bases at V and 1 base at J, with 1 base between the two ends. The CDR3 is made up of 11 amino acids. The V gene's germline CDR1 is MDHEN and CDR2 SYDVKM. The time point denotes: pre-treatment sample, taken before nivolumab and TIL therapy. Most excised metastases sampled were pleural nodules or supraclavicular lymph nodes. Progressing patients received lymphodepletion, expanded TIL infusion and IL-2. The chain links TRBV28 to TRBJ1-5; D not certain. The sequence was obtained from a person aged 25 to 85 with non-small cell lung cancer. The source material was tumor tissue, sampled at baseline. The CDR3 sequence is CASRSNQPQHF. The CDR3 coding sequence is TGTGCCAGCAGGAGCAATCAGCCCCAGCATTTT.